This T cell receptor (beta chain) is from a study of blood T cell repertoires in COVID-19. Study summary: Recovered Cohort 3 donors showed two negative PCRs, clearance, or symptom resolution.

Measured with immunoSEQ multiplex PCR; TCRdb has only the in-frame clones, and not every one. Of about 210,000 clones in the sample, roughly 87% were seen once. V was pared by 2 bases and J by 0 bases, with 6 bases between. Germline V lookup: CDR1 SGDLS, CDR2 YYNGEE. CDR3 length: 13 residues. Adults between roughly 18 and 95 years of age took part from under 25 US areas. This clone was counted once. Other nucleotide sequences from this sample produce the same CDR3. The specimen sequenced was PBMCs or T cells enriched from blood (not recorded which). This receptor was identified in a young man in a cohort exposed to, infected with or recovered from COVID-19 (not recorded which). This sequence joins TRBV9 and TRBJ2-7; weak D call: TRBD2 (5 bases). CDR3 sequence (DNA): TGTGCCAGCAGCGTCGGGGACTCCTACGAGCAGTACTTC. It yields the protein CASSVGDSYEQYF.